This T cell receptor beta chain was identified during a study of blood T cells in healthy people across ages. Study outcomes and limitations: CMV status of donors was unknown, possibly confounding expanded clonotype changes. Per million T cells, TCR beta diversity dropped roughly linearly as age increased. Both higher diversity and more naive CD4+ cells marked long-lived donors when set against aged donors.

Notes on this clonotype: Its cognate antigen is unknown.

The authors ran a second PCR of 7 to 11 cycles using a sample-barcoded 5' primer and a J-beta primer mix. TCRdb analysed the 5' RACE reads with MiXCR anew, one entry per CDR3 protein. The data contain more than 650,000 distinct CDR3 sequences, about 24% of them singletons. This CDR3 is built from 13 residues. The ends lost 4 bases at V and 12 bases at J; junction bases unmatched: 12. The rearrangement joins TRBV12-3 or TRBV12-4 to TRBJ2-7; 7 nucleotides align to TRBD2. Sequenced sample: blood. This TCR came from a man between 65 and 80 years old in good health. The CDR3 DNA reads TGTGCCAGCAGTTCCACCTGGGACTATCAACCGTACTTC. Its protein is CASSSTWDYQPYF.